The 23 T cell receptor beta chains reported below all come from one sample, sequenced in a study of blood T cells in healthy people across ages. Combining a sample-barcoded 5' primer with a J-beta primer mix, a second PCR ran for roughly 7 to 11 cycles. From the 5' RACE reads, TCRdb called clonotypes with MiXCR, one entry per CDR3 protein. The sample holds over 950,000 distinct CDR3 sequences, more than 30% seen once. Sequenced material: blood. The receptors here all came from a man aged 18 to 30 in good health.

The sample holds a few counts of this clonotype. The V gene is TRBV6-6, the J gene TRBJ1-1, with D perhaps TRBD1 (6 bases). In germline, CDR1 is MNHNY, CDR2 SVGAGI (reference sequence). V dropped 6 bases and J dropped 6 bases, with 20 bases sitting between them. There are 15 residues in the CDR3. For the CDR3, the DNA is TGTGCCAGCAGACCTGGACAAGGGGGGTTCGCTGAAGCTTTCTTT. Its protein is CASRPGQGGFAEAFF.

The J gene is TRBJ2-2, the V gene TRBV9; D possibly corresponds to TRBD2 (6 bases). Germline CDR1 is SGDLS and CDR2 is YYNGEE. The ends were cut back, 0 bases at V and 4 bases at J, with 13 bases in the middle. The CDR3 is made up of 16 amino acids. The CDR3 region is CASSVELALSTGELFF. CDR3 coding DNA: TGTGCCAGCAGCGTAGAACTAGCCCTAAGCACCGGGGAGCTGTTTTTT.

The V gene is TRBV20-1, the J gene TRBJ2-1; D is unresolved. The CDR3 consists of 11 residues. The germline CDR1 and CDR2 sequences are DFQATT and SNEGSKA (reference sequence). The ends were cut back, 6 bases at V and 12 bases at J, with 15 bases in the middle. CDR3 protein: CSALKTDTQFF. Here the CDR3 DNA reads TGCAGTGCCCTAAAAACAGATACGCAGTTCTTC.

This chain links TRBV20-1 with TRBJ2-7; D might be TRBD2 (5 bases). V was shortened by 0 bases and J by 0 bases, with 12 bases between the two germline ends. Looked up from germline, CDR1 is DFQATT and CDR2 is SNEGSKA (reference sequence). The CDR3 has 15 residues. CDR3 nucleotide sequence: TGCAGTGCTAGAGATGTCGGGATGAGCTCCTACGAGCAGTACTTC. Translating it yields CSARDVGMSSYEQYF.

The chain couples TRBV4-1 to TRBJ2-7, with D perhaps matching TRBD2 (6 bases). Trimming stripped 0 bases from V and 7 bases from J, with 13 bases between. This CDR3 is 14 amino acids long. CDR1 and CDR2 from the germline V gene are MGHRA and YSYEKL. Here the CDR3 DNA reads TGCGCCAGCAGCCAAGAGGGGCGGGGTAATGAGCAGTACTTC. This gives the protein CASSQEGRGNEQYF.

The rearrangement links TRBV6-5 to TRBJ1-4, with D unresolved. V lost 4 bases, J lost 3 bases, and 9 bases lay in between. CDR1 is MNHEY and CDR2 is SVGAGI in the germline V gene. The CDR3 covers 14 residues. As DNA, the CDR3 is TGTGCCAGCAGTTCTGGCAGATCTAATGAAAAACTGTTTTTT. Translating it yields CASSSGRSNEKLFF.

This clonotype was picked up a small number of times. The rearrangement links TRBV7-2 to TRBJ1-2; no definite D call. The germline CDR1 and CDR2 sequences are SGHTA and FQGNSA. V lost 1 base and J lost 3, with 9 bases in between. The CDR3 spans 14 residues. CDR3 coding DNA: TGTGCCAGCAGCTTAGAAGACGGATACTATGGCTACACCTTC. Its protein is CASSLEDGYYGYTF.

The chain recombines TRBV5-1 with TRBJ1-2; TRBD1 is a possible D gene (5 bases). The V gene's germline CDR1 is SGHRS and CDR2 YFSETQ. The CDR3 has 14 residues. Deletions cut 1 base from V and 6 bases from J, with 13 bases between. CDR3 DNA: TGCGCCAGCAGCTTGTCGTGGTGGGGGGATGGCTACACCTTC. The encoded protein is CASSLSWWGDGYTF.

A single count supports this clonotype. This chain connects TRBV20-1 to TRBJ2-5, with D possibly matching TRBD1 (6 bases). Trimming removed 0 bases from V and 0 bases from J, with 11 bases in between. The CDR3 is 15 residues long. Germline values: CDR1 DFQATT, CDR2 SNEGSKA (reference sequence). The CDR3 spells CSARDFRDNQETQYF. The CDR3 nucleotides are TGCAGTGCTAGAGATTTCCGGGACAACCAAGAGACCCAGTACTTC.

V is TRBV25-1 and J is TRBJ2-2, with D perhaps being TRBD1 or TRBD2 (6 bases each). Trimming took off 1 base at V and 6 bases at J, with 9 bases between the two ends. CDR1 and CDR2 from the germline V gene are MGHDK and SYGVNS. The CDR3 is 14 residues long. The CDR3 here is CASSESGAPGELFF. CDR3 nucleotides: TGTGCCAGCAGTGAATCGGGGGCACCCGGGGAGCTGTTTTTT.

The chain couples TRBV4-2 to TRBJ1-2; tentative D call: TRBD1 (5 bases). Germline loops: CDR1 LGHNA, CDR2 YNFKEQ. The CDR3 loop spans 13 amino acids. V dropped 4 bases and J dropped 13 bases, with 19 bases sitting between them. The CDR3 sequence is CASSPPSGLECTF. CDR3 nucleotide sequence: TGTGCCAGCAGCCCCCCGTCAGGGTTGGAGTGCACCTTC.

The J gene is TRBJ2-5, the V gene TRBV12-3 or TRBV12-4; tentative D call: TRBD2 (6 bases). The J call is doubtful: the DNA matches TRBJ2-7 better. CDR3 length equals 14 residues. The CDR3 sequence is CASSSGGSHYEQYF. The CDR3 nucleotides read TGTGCCAGCAGTTCCGGAGGGTCTCACTACGAGCAGTACTTC.

The chain combines TRBV12-3 or TRBV12-4 with TRBJ1-2; possible D gene TRBD1, 5 bases. Trimming removed 6 bases from V and 11 bases from J, with 13 bases in between. This CDR3 has 11 amino acids. CDR3 loop: CASRARGEYTF. The CDR3 bases are TGTGCCAGCAGAGCCCGAGGGGAGTACACCTTC.

The genes are TRBV21-1 and TRBJ2-4; TRBD1 is the table's D call, not checked against the DNA. TRBV21-1 counts as a pseudogene. The CDR3 length is 16 residues. The CDR3 here is CASFKRGEVAKNIQYF. The CDR3 coding sequence is TGTGCCAGCTTTAAGAGGGGAGAGGTAGCCAAAAACATTCAGTACTTC.

A few counts support this clonotype. The J gene is TRBJ2-3, the V gene TRBV10-3; D perhaps matches TRBD1 (6 bases). Germline CDR1 is ENHRY and CDR2 is SYGVKD. V lost 0 bases and J 4 bases, leaving 14 bases between the germline ends. The CDR3 is made up of 16 amino acids. For the CDR3, the DNA is TGTGCCATCAGTGAGTCGAACAGGGTGATCGCAGATACGCAGTATTTT. Amino acids: CAISESNRVIADTQYF.

This clonotype was counted a few times. The chain uses TRBV29-1 and TRBJ2-5, with D possibly being TRBD2 (7 bases). In germline, CDR1 is SQVTM, CDR2 ANQGSEA. This CDR3 is built from 15 residues. Trimming removed 4 bases from V and 3 bases from J, with 18 bases in between. This CDR3 is CSVVGGGPKKETQYF. The CDR3 coding sequence is TGCAGCGTTGTTGGGGGGGGGCCGAAAAAAGAGACCCAGTACTTC.

This clonotype was observed a few times. The chain is built from TRBV12-3 or TRBV12-4 and TRBJ2-5; TRBD2 matches at 9 bases. This CDR3 comprises 14 residues. J was trimmed by 5 bases and V by 5 bases; bases with no gene match: 6. CDR3 bases: TGTGCCAGCAGTATTGGGACTAGCTGGGAGACCCAGTACTTC. Translating gives CASSIGTSWETQYF.

There are a few counts of this clonotype. The chain carries TRBV7-2 and TRBJ2-3; weak D call: TRBD2 (5 bases). CDR3 size: 12 residues. The germline gives CDR1 SGHTA, CDR2 FQGNSA. Between the trimmed V and J ends, which lost 1 base and 10 bases, there was a span of 9 bases. The DNA for the CDR3 is TGTGCCAGCAGCTTAGGAGGAGGTGCGCAGTATTTT. It encodes CASSLGGGAQYF.

This clonotype was counted only a few times. The genes are TRBV7-9 and TRBJ1-1; D not resolved. The CDR3 totals 13 residues. Looked up from germline, CDR1 is SEHNR and CDR2 is FQNEAQ (reference sequence). V lost 0 bases and J 7 bases, leaving 9 bases between the germline ends. The CDR3 nucleotides are TGTGCCAGCAGCTTAGCGGCAAATCTTGAAGCTTTCTTT. Translation gives CASSLAANLEAFF.

The chain uses TRBV9 and TRBJ1-6; D unresolved. CDR1 is SGDLS and CDR2 is YYNGEE in the germline V gene. This CDR3 comprises 18 residues. V lost 4 bases, J lost 3 bases, and 20 bases lay in between. The CDR3 DNA sequence: TGTGCCAGCAGCACCCAAAGGGCCTCCGGGGACTATAATTCACCCCTCCACTTT. Its protein is CASSTQRASGDYNSPLHF. Looking up the rest from reference TRBV9 and TRBJ1-6 gives the full variable domain: DSGVTQTPKHLITATGQRVTLRCSPRSGDLSVYWYQQSLDQGLQFLIQYYNGEERAKGNILERFSAQQFPDLHSELNLSSLELGDSALYFCASSTQRASGDYNSPLHFGNGTRLTVT.

The chain is built from TRBV28 and TRBJ1-1; TRBD1 agrees at 7 bases. The CDR3 loop spans 17 amino acids. In germline, CDR1 is MDHEN, CDR2 SYDVKM. After removal of 6 bases from V and 1 base from J, the junction contained 14 bases not matched to a gene. Written as DNA, the CDR3 is TGTGCCAGCAGACTCCGAACTCGCGGGACAGCGAACACTGAAGCTTTCTTT. It yields the protein CASRLRTRGTANTEAFF.

This chain uses TRBV6-6 with TRBJ2-3; maybe TRBD1 (6 bases). Germline CDR1 is MNHNY and CDR2 is SVGAGI (reference sequence). CDR3 length: 17 amino acids. Trimming stripped 6 bases from V and 2 bases from J, with 21 bases between. The CDR3 protein is CASSRDNLRGHTDTQYF. The DNA for the CDR3 is TGTGCCAGCAGCCGGGACAATCTTCGCGGCCACACAGATACGCAGTATTTT.

The chain uses TRBV2 and TRBJ1-1, with D possibly matching TRBD1 (6 bases). V was pared by 3 bases and J by 3 bases, with 11 bases between. Germline V lookup: CDR1 SNHLY, CDR2 FYNNEI. The CDR3 loop spans 14 amino acids. The CDR3 nucleotides are TGTGCCAGCAGTGAGGGGGGCACGTACACTGAAGCTTTCTTT. Encoded protein: CASSEGGTYTEAFF.